The clone carrying this TCR beta chain was seen ten or more times. Its antigen is unknown. The sample originates from a study of CD8 T cells in ankylosing spondylitis. Study-level findings and limits: Matched ankylosing spondylitis synovial fluid reportedly contained a significantly enriched population of disease-linked clones. Characteristic of ankylosing spondylitis blood, it appeared, was a TCR beta motif comprising fewer than 10 highly homologous variants. Clones linked to the disease showed a CD8+ phenotype. They occurred at relatively low frequencies in peripheral blood.

CDR3 length: 12 residues. Germline CDR1 and CDR2: ENHRY and SYGVKD. Trimming cost V 4 bases and J 3 bases, with 5 bases left between them. Quantitative 5'-RACE was performed with molecular barcodes, and it yielded the TCR beta libraries. TCRdb analysed the 5' RACE reads with MiXCR anew, one entry per CDR3 protein. The table includes 180,000 or so distinct CDR3 sequences, 11% detected once. The chain joins TRBV10-3 to TRBJ2-3; possibly TRBD1 for D (5 bases). Source material: blood, either unsorted or a sorted T cell fraction (not recorded which). The TCR was taken from a male donor with ankylosing spondylitis or in good health (not recorded which). CDR3 nucleotide sequence: TGTGCCATCAGTGCAGGGACAGATACGCAGTATTTT. Amino acids: CAISAGTDTQYF.